This paragraph covers one T cell receptor beta chain sequence. The antigen is undetermined. The data were obtained in a study of T cell repertoires in cytomegalovirus infection. Whole-study context: Based on public TCR beta signatures, there were indications of CMV infection and of a matching HLA type.

The V gene end was trimmed by 0 bases and the J gene end by 7 bases; junction bases not matched to a gene: 10. This CDR3 is 15 amino acids long. CDR1 is DFQATT and CDR2 is SNEGSKA in the germline V gene (reference sequence). MiXCR, applied by TCRdb to the reads, yields one record per CDR3 protein. The sample lists around 180,000 distinct CDR3 sequences, 28% occurring once. Findings of the study overall: Carriers of CMV and the relevant HLA type were discriminated by public TCR beta frequency. Ex vivo, HLA-C-restricted CMV-specific TCR beta clonotypes prevailed over the rest of the response.

This chain joins TRBV20-1 and TRBJ1-2; TRBD1 agrees at 8 bases. Sequencing used PBMCs. The sequence derives from a human donor in good health (CMV status not recorded). Some clones in this sample may be carry-over from other donors' samples. The CDR3 region is CSARDRTGNSGGYTF. The CDR3 bases are TGCAGTGCTAGAGACCGGACAGGGAACAGCGGTGGCTACACCTTC.